A single sample is the source of the 14 T cell receptor beta chains below, sequenced in a study of T-cell memory formation after mild COVID-19. Each CDR3 protein is one row after TCRdb ran MiXCR on the 5' RACE reads. The sample contains 200,000 or so distinct CDR3 sequences, under 20% of which appear only once. Sequencing input: PBMCs or a T cell subset sorted from them (not recorded which). These receptors were collected from an adult woman who had mild COVID-19 (a few samples of this study predate the infection). Cell type and time point are not known.

This clonotype showed up just a few times. V gene TRBV7-6 combines with J gene TRBJ2-5; D is possibly TRBD2 (5 bases). Germline loops: CDR1 SGHVS, CDR2 FNYEAQ. Trimming pared 5 bases from V and 5 bases from J, leaving 18 bases between. CDR3 length: 15 residues. The CDR3 region is CASSEGGSRAETQYF. CDR3 bases: TGTGCCAGCAGCGAGGGCGGTAGCCGTGCGGAGACCCAGTACTTC.

This chain uses TRBV12-3 or TRBV12-4 with TRBJ2-1; D might be TRBD1 (7 bases). Trimming stripped 7 bases from V and 9 bases from J, with 22 bases between. The CDR3 spans 15 residues. CDR3 coding DNA: TGTGCCAGCACCCCGGACAGGAGGGCCCATACTGAGCAGTTCTTC. This sequence encodes CASTPDRRAHTEQFF.

This clonotype was seen more than once but under ten times. The chain has TRBV27 and TRBJ2-3; a possible D gene is TRBD1 (5 bases). The germline V and J ends were trimmed by 6 bases and 10 bases, with 11 bases remaining between them. Germline CDR1 reads MNHEY; CDR2 reads SMNVEV (reference sequence). This CDR3 is 11 amino acids long. This CDR3 reads CASSQGPSQYF. In DNA, the CDR3 is TGTGCCAGCAGCCAGGGTCCCTCGCAGTATTTT.

The chain recombines TRBV20-1 with TRBJ1-5; D is uncertain. With 4 bases removed from V and 3 bases from J, the gap between germline ends came to 13 bases. CDR3 length: 14 residues. CDR1 is DFQATT and CDR2 is SNEGSKA in the germline V gene (reference sequence). CDR3 region: CSAKRPGDNQPQHF. The CDR3, as DNA: TGCAGTGCTAAAAGACCGGGAGACAATCAGCCCCAGCATTTT.

The gene calls are TRBV24-1 and TRBJ2-1; TRBD1 or TRBD2 may be the D gene (6 bases each). Germline-derived CDR1 and CDR2 are KGHDR and SFDVKD. V shed 7 bases and J shed 11 bases, with 17 bases lying between them. The CDR3 extends over 13 amino acids. The chain's CDR3 is CATREGDLSQQFF. The DNA of the CDR3 is TGTGCCACCAGGGAGGGGGACCTAAGTCAGCAGTTCTTC.

CDR3 residues: CASTPGKITGELFF. In DNA, the CDR3 is TGTGCCAGCACCCCAGGGAAGATTACCGGGGAGCTGTTTTTT. The chain is built from TRBV12-3 or TRBV12-4 and TRBJ2-2; D might be TRBD1 (5 bases). V was pared by 7 bases and J by 5 bases, with 14 bases between. CDR3 size: 14 residues.

The chain joins TRBV7-9 to TRBJ2-2; 10 bases are a match to TRBD2. This CDR3 contains 17 residues. The germline V gene has CDR1 SEHNR and CDR2 FQNEAQ (reference sequence). V was pared by 5 bases and J by 0 bases, with 6 bases of the junction left unmatched. As DNA, the CDR3 is TGTGCCAGCAGCGCCAAGCTAGCGGGGGCGAACACCGGGGAGCTGTTTTTT. Translation gives CASSAKLAGANTGELFF.

V usage is TRBV3-1 and J usage is TRBJ1-2; TRBD1 is a possible D gene (5 bases). Trimming shortened V by 1 base and J by 6 bases, and 9 bases separated the two germline ends. The CDR3 extends over 13 amino acids. Germline V lookup: CDR1 LGHDT, CDR2 YNNKEL (reference sequence). CDR3 amino acids: CASSQGPGNGYTF. CDR3 in DNA: TGTGCCAGCAGCCAAGGCCCAGGGAATGGCTACACCTTC. Looking up the rest from reference TRBV3-1 and TRBJ1-2 gives the full variable domain: DTAVSQTPKYLVTQMGNDKSIKCEQNLGHDTMYWYKQDSKKFLKIMFSYNNKELIINETVPNRFSPKSPDKAHLNLHINSLELGDSAVYFCASSQGPGNGYTFGSGTRLTVV.

This chain joins TRBV19 and TRBJ2-7, with a tentative D call TRBD2 (5 bases). Germline V CDR1 and CDR2: LNHDA, SQIVND (reference sequence). This CDR3 region has 13 residues. Trimming shortened V by 6 bases and J by 11 bases, and 20 bases separated the two germline ends. The CDR3 sequence: CASSNRMEERKYF. Here the CDR3 DNA reads TGTGCCAGTAGCAACCGGATGGAGGAAAGAAAGTACTTC.

Points on this clonotype: Relative to the germline gene, one junction end is altered; a read error may explain this. This chain links TRBV20-1 with TRBJ2-5; tentative D call: TRBD2 (7 bases). The CDR3 has 11 residues. From germline, CDR1 is DFQATT and CDR2 SNEGSKA (reference sequence). In DNA form, the CDR3 reads TGCAGTGCTAGCGAACCGCGGGGGCCCGGATTC. Residues: CSASEPRGPGF.

This clonotype was seen ten or more times. The rearrangement uses TRBV29-1 and TRBJ2-5; D gene ambiguous. The V and J ends lost 5 bases and 3 bases respectively, with 13 bases between them. CDR3 length: 13 amino acids. Germline V gene data show CDR1 as SQVTM and CDR2 as ANQGSEA. The CDR3: CSVRQAIKETQYF. The CDR3 DNA sequence: TGCAGCGTTCGTCAGGCCATCAAAGAGACCCAGTACTTC.

This clonotype was counted a few times. This chain joins TRBV12-3 or TRBV12-4 and TRBJ1-5; D might be TRBD1 (5 bases). V lost 5 bases, J lost 2 bases, and 13 bases lay in between. The CDR3 length is 15 residues. CDR3 nucleotides: TGTGCCAGCAGTCTGTCAGGAGGGGGCAATCAGCCCCAGCATTTT. The encoded protein is CASSLSGGGNQPQHF.

This clonotype has a handful of counts. The chain carries TRBV7-2 and TRBJ2-1; 10 bases align to TRBD1. The CDR3 has 15 residues. CDR1 and CDR2 (germline): SGHTA, FQGNSA. Trimming cost V 5 bases and J 5 bases; bases outside gene matches: 6. CDR3 region: CASSRDRGQDNEQFF. The CDR3 nucleotides read TGTGCCAGCAGCCGAGACAGGGGGCAAGACAATGAGCAGTTCTTC.

The chain links TRBV13 to TRBJ2-7; D is perhaps TRBD1 or TRBD2 (5 bases each). From germline, CDR1 is PRHDT and CDR2 FYEKMQ (reference sequence). This CDR3 is 12 amino acids long. V was cut by 5 bases and J by 9 bases, with 14 bases left in between. Here the CDR3 reads CASSQNGGGQYF. DNA for the CDR3: TGTGCCAGCAGCCAGAACGGTGGGGGGCAGTACTTC.